These T cell receptor beta chains were read from a single sample in a study of cytomegalovirus exposure and HLA in healthy donors. Profiled with immunoSEQ multiplex PCR; TCRdb holds only in-frame clones, not every one. The sample lists tens of thousands of clones, more than 70% occurring once. Sequencing was done on a sample of PBMCs. Receptors originate from a man aged 50 or older in good health and CMV-seropositive. The CDR3 runs from the conserved cysteine through the conserved F or W. D genes are given only for firm matches.

j_gene: TRBJ2-1
v_gene: TRBV29-1
d_gene: TRBD1
CDR3aa: CSASGWDLQGRLNEQFF

j_gene: TRBJ2-1
v_gene: TRBV4-2
d_gene: TRBD2
CDR3aa: CASSRRLAGMPFGNEQFF

j_gene: TRBJ1-2
v_gene: TRBV7-2
d_gene: TRBD1
CDR3aa: CASSPHQTGGASGYTF

j_gene: TRBJ1-4
v_gene: TRBV9
d_gene: -
CDR3aa: CASSPRAGALTNEKLFF

j_gene: TRBJ2-7
v_gene: TRBV28
d_gene: -
CDR3aa: CASSFSGSRDEQYF

j_gene: TRBJ2-1
v_gene: TRBV7-9
d_gene: -
CDR3aa: CASSLSFRRYNEQFF

j_gene: TRBJ2-1
v_gene: TRBV2
d_gene: TRBD2
CDR3aa: CASSDNTSGYNEQFF

j_gene: TRBJ1-1
v_gene: TRBV10-3
d_gene: -
CDR3aa: CAISRVQVGTEAFF

j_gene: TRBJ1-1
v_gene: TRBV10-3
d_gene: TRBD1
CDR3aa: CAISESPGGRGEAFF

j_gene: TRBJ2-2
v_gene: TRBV7-9
d_gene: -
CDR3aa: CASSPGYSTGELFF

j_gene: TRBJ2-1
v_gene: TRBV2
d_gene: -
CDR3aa: CASRESSSYNEQFF

j_gene: -
v_gene: TRBV5-6
d_gene: -
CDR3aa: CASSLVPAGKGEQYF

j_gene: TRBJ1-2
v_gene: TRBV15
d_gene: TRBD1
CDR3aa: CATARGGAGGYTF

j_gene: TRBJ1-1
v_gene: TRBV7-9
d_gene: -
CDR3aa: CASRQSGVRGNTEAFF

j_gene: TRBJ2-3
v_gene: TRBV19
d_gene: -
CDR3aa: CASSIVRDTQYF

j_gene: TRBJ2-1
v_gene: TRBV27
d_gene: TRBD1
CDR3aa: CASTARDSIYNEQFF

j_gene: TRBJ2-1
v_gene: TRBV4-3
d_gene: -
CDR3aa: CASSQAWQERVNEQFF

j_gene: TRBJ1-1
v_gene: TRBV7-6
d_gene: -
CDR3aa: CASSAKPGTMNTEAFF

j_gene: TRBJ2-4
v_gene: TRBV4-3
d_gene: TRBD1
CDR3aa: CASSQTRDSRAKNIQYF

j_gene: TRBJ2-3
v_gene: TRBV6-4
d_gene: TRBD2
CDR3aa: CASALGTSGTDTQYF

j_gene: TRBJ1-4
v_gene: TRBV29-1
d_gene: -
CDR3aa: CSVDGRADSGTAPGEKLFF